This T cell receptor (beta chain) was sequenced for a study of cytomegalovirus exposure and HLA in healthy donors. Study results and limitations: Diagnosis of cytomegalovirus status made by the classifier reportedly showed high specificity and sensitivity. V- and J-gene trimming in TCR beta was tied to a missense DCLRE1C variant by an analysis performed later. The study flagged 150 to 200 TCR beta chains as cytomegalovirus-associated. Presence/absence comparisons presumed near-even sequencing depth among donors.

Germline V gene data show CDR1 as SEHNR and CDR2 as FQNEAQ (reference sequence). The CDR3 sequence is 16 residues long. V shed 3 bases and J shed 5 bases, with 16 bases lying between them. This clone was counted a few times. Its target is unknown. The PCR had 60 Vbeta and 13 Jbeta primers. Data came from immunoSEQ multiplex PCR; TCRdb stores just in-frame clones and leaves some out. Among 120,000 or so clones listed, roughly four fifths were seen once. The sample taken for sequencing was PBMCs. This sequence was found in a man younger than 35 in good health and CMV-seronegative. This chain uses TRBV7-9 with TRBJ2-2, with D unclear. The CDR3 protein is CASSFQAGSSTGELFF. The DNA for the CDR3 is TGTGCCAGCAGCTTCCAGGCAGGATCCTCGACCGGGGAGCTGTTTTTT.